This TCR beta chain was retrieved from a study of blood T cell repertoires in COVID-19. Overall study context: Italy, Spain and the United States were the sources of the convalescent and acute COVID-19 samples. The cDNA or gDNA used as material had been derived from T cells, B-cell-depleted T cells, or PBMCs.

Assay used: immunoSEQ multiplex PCR; TCRdb lists only in-frame clones, some missing. The table includes approximately 350,000 clones, more than 80% detected once. CDR3 size: 15 residues. The ends were cut back, 2 bases at V and 3 bases at J, with 11 bases in the middle. Germline V lookup: CDR1 MNHEY, CDR2 SVGAGI. Cohorts were determined from participant-reported clinical history. The recovered donors of Cohort 3 showed two negative PCRs, clearance, or symptom resolution. This rearrangement joins TRBV6-5 to TRBJ1-3; perhaps TRBD1 as D (5 bases). The receptor comes from a man aged 18 to 30 who had recovered from COVID-19. The sample consisted of PBMCs or T cells enriched from blood (not recorded which). CDR3: CASSYIGRDGNTIYF. The DNA of the CDR3 is TGTGCCAGCAGTTACATTGGCAGGGATGGAAACACCATATATTTT.